Shown below are 4 T cell receptor beta chains from a single sample sequenced in a study of brain metastases from non-small cell lung cancer. Profiling relied on immunoSEQ multiplex PCR, and the TCRdb table lists in-frame clones only, not all of them. The repertoire includes 15,000 or so clones, approximately 83% of them detected once, and roughly 7.7% sits in the top ten. The sequenced sample was primary lung tumor tissue. The receptors here all came from a donor aged 40 or older with non-small cell lung cancer.

This clone was detected a few times. The genes are TRBV5-1 and TRBJ2-1; no clear D gene. This CDR3 spans 11 amino acids. Trimming took 2 bases from V and 6 from J, leaving 3 bases between them. The germline V gene encodes CDR1 SGHRS and CDR2 YFSETQ. The CDR3 coding sequence is TGCGCCAGCAGCTTTTTCAATGAGCAGTTCTTC. Its protein product is CASSFFNEQFF.

The gene calls are TRBV15 and TRBJ2-7, with 8 nucleotides matching TRBD2. Germline CDR1 reads LNHNV; CDR2 reads YYDKDF (reference sequence). CDR3 length: 16 amino acids. The V segment lost 0 bases and the J segment 6 bases; nucleotides outside the gene matches: 10. The CDR3 loop is CATSRDRGGGRLEQYF. CDR3 DNA: TGTGCCACCAGCAGAGATAGAGGCGGGGGGAGGCTCGAGCAGTACTTC.

This chain joins TRBV7-8 and TRBJ1-5; D is unresolved. Trimming took 2 bases from V and 5 from J, leaving 13 bases between them. The germline V gene has CDR1 SGHVS and CDR2 FQNEAQ. The CDR3 loop spans 15 amino acids. The CDR3 sequence is CASSLSGFPHQPQHF. DNA for the CDR3: TGTGCCAGCAGCTTATCGGGGTTCCCTCATCAGCCCCAGCATTTT. The entire variable domain, with the rest obtained from reference TRBV7-8 and TRBJ1-5, is as follows: GAGVSQSPRYKVAKRGQDVALRCDPISGHVSLFWYQQALGQGPEFLTYFQNEAQLDKSGLPSDRFFAERPEGSVSTLKIQRTQQEDSAVYLCASSLSGFPHQPQHFGDGTRLSIL.

This sequence joins TRBV5-1 and TRBJ2-3; TRBD2 matches at 10 bases. Per germline, CDR1 SGHRS and CDR2 YFSETQ. Losses at the gene ends were 4 bases for V and 5 bases for J; bases not matched to a gene: 13. The CDR3 is 17 residues long. The CDR3 reads CASSRRGLAGGIDTQYF. The CDR3 coding sequence is TGCGCCAGCAGCCGAAGGGGATTAGCGGGGGGTATAGATACGCAGTATTTT. The full variable domain, in which reference TRBV5-1 and TRBJ2-3 provide the parts outside the CDR3, is KAGVTQTPRYLIKTRGQQVTLSCSPISGHRSVSWYQQTPGQGLQFLFEYFSETQRNKGNFPGRFSGRQFSNSRSEMNVSTLELGDSALYLCASSRRGLAGGIDTQYFGPGTRLTVL.